Listed below are T cell receptor beta chains from one sample, sequenced in a study of shared clonotypes between healthy human individuals. Assay used: immunoSEQ multiplex PCR; TCRdb lists only in-frame clones, some missing. This table has around 2,000,000 clones, approximately 94% appearing once. The material sequenced was naive CD8+ T cells sorted from blood. These TCRs come from a man aged 18 to 30 in good health. The CDR3 runs from the conserved cysteine through the conserved F or W. Fields, in order: J gene, D gene, V gene, CDR3 protein, CDR3 DNA. The D gene is left open where the match is weak.

>TRBJ2-7|TRBD2|TRBV5-1
CASSYPSGISYEQYF
TGCGCCAGCAGCTACCCTAGCGGTATCTCCTACGAGCAGTACTTC
>TRBJ2-1|NA|TRBV6-6
CASLGQSYEQFF
TGTGCCAGCTTGGGACAAAGCTATGAGCAGTTCTTC
>TRBJ2-7|NA|TRBV6-1
CASSEGVGSYEQYF
TGTGCCAGCAGTGAAGGAGTGGGGTCCTACGAGCAGTACTTC
>TRBJ1-5|NA|TRBV27
CASSLQGPNQPQHF
TGTGCCAGCAGCCTGCAGGGGCCGAATCAGCCCCAGCATTTT
>TRBJ2-1|NA|TRBV7-9
CASSQSSYNEQFF
TGTGCCAGCAGCCAGAGCTCCTACAATGAGCAGTTCTTC
>TRBJ2-1|NA|TRBV29-1
CSVGHLYNEQFF
TGCAGCGTTGGACACCTTTACAATGAGCAGTTCTTC
>TRBJ2-2|NA|TRBV19
CASSITSGGELFF
TGTGCCAGTAGTATAACTTCGGGAGGGGAGCTGTTTTTT
>TRBJ2-1|NA|TRBV7-8
CASSLSGLDEQFF
TGTGCCAGCAGCTTATCAGGGCTCGATGAGCAGTTCTTC
>TRBJ2-7|NA|TRBV20-1
CSGDRTYEQYF
TGCAGTGGGGACCGCACCTACGAGCAGTACTTC
>TRBJ1-2|TRBD1|TRBV2
CASSVGTANYGYTF
TGTGCCAGCAGTGTCGGGACAGCTAACTATGGCTACACCTTC
>TRBJ1-1|NA|TRBV19
CASTMGRTEAFF
TGTGCCAGTACCATGGGGAGGACTGAAGCTTTCTTT
>TRBJ2-2|TRBD2|TRBV27
CASSWSGAAGELFF
TGTGCCAGCAGTTGGAGCGGGGCGGCCGGGGAGCTGTTTTTT
>TRBJ2-3|NA|TRBV5-1
CASSLATGGTDTQYF
TGCGCCAGCAGCTTGGCCACCGGAGGCACAGATACGCAGTATTTT
>TRBJ1-5|NA|TRBV7-2
CASSPASGDQPQHF
TGTGCCAGCAGCCCCGCTTCGGGGGATCAGCCCCAGCATTTT
>TRBJ2-1|NA|TRBV30
CAWSVVSRQFF
TGTGCCTGGAGTGTAGTGAGTCGGCAGTTCTTC
>TRBJ1-6|NA|TRBV2
CASITGTANSPLHF
TGTGCCAGCATTACGGGGACGGCTAATTCACCCCTCCACTTT
>TRBJ1-5|NA|TRBV5-6
CASSHWTGNQPQHF
TGTGCCAGCAGTCACTGGACAGGCAATCAGCCCCAGCATTTT
>TRBJ1-6|NA|TRBV28
CASSLNYGGNSPLHF
TGTGCCAGCAGTTTAAATTACGGGGGGAATTCACCCCTCCACTTT
>TRBJ2-3|NA|TRBV14
CASSQDWAEFYTDTQYF
TGTGCCAGCAGCCAAGATTGGGCGGAGTTTTACACAGATACGCAGTATTTT
>TRBJ2-5|NA|TRBV30
CAWGQIQETQYF
TGTGCCTGGGGACAGATCCAAGAGACCCAGTACTTC
>TRBJ1-3|TRBD1|TRBV7-9
CASSPRTGEVNGNTIYF
TGTGCCAGCAGCCCTCGGACAGGGGAGGTTAACGGAAACACCATATATTTT
>TRBJ1-2|TRBD1|TRBV6-5
CASSTLGGDSGYTF
TGTGCCAGCAGTACCCTCGGGGGGGACAGTGGCTACACCTTC
>TRBJ1-1|NA|TRBV18
CASSPVTENTEAFF
TGTGCCAGCTCACCAGTTACAGAGAACACTGAAGCTTTCTTT
>TRBJ2-3|TRBD2|TRBV5-1
CASSSASILAGGRDTQYF
TGCGCCAGCAGCTCCGCGTCTATACTAGCGGGGGGGCGAGATACGCAGTATTTT
>TRBJ1-2|NA|TRBV4-3
CASSQTSGSYGYTF
TGCGCCAGCAGCCAAACCTCAGGGTCCTATGGCTACACCTTC
>TRBJ2-7|NA|TRBV6-5
CASASGDSPYEQYF
TGTGCCAGCGCGTCGGGGGACAGCCCCTACGAGCAGTACTTC
>TRBJ2-7|NA|TRBV11-3
CASSLGGAEKEQYF
TGTGCCAGCAGCTTAGGGGGGGCGGAAAAGGAGCAGTACTTC
>TRBJ2-7|NA|TRBV30
CAWSRGYEQYF
TGTGCCTGGAGTAGGGGGTACGAGCAGTACTTC
>TRBJ2-7|NA|TRBV28
CASSTPRDTIYEQYF
TGTGCCAGCAGTACCCCACGGGACACTATATACGAGCAGTACTTC
>TRBJ2-5|NA|TRBV6-1
CASSEPAGGGTQYF
TGTGCCAGCAGTGAACCCGCCGGGGGAGGGACCCAGTACTTC
>TRBJ2-7|TRBD2|TRBV4-3
CASSPTSGGTYEQYF
TGCGCCAGCAGCCCTACTAGCGGGGGAACCTACGAGCAGTACTTC